This T cell receptor beta chain was observed in a study of beta chain features in type 1 diabetes. This CDR3 region has 16 residues. Germline V CDR1 and CDR2: SGHTA, FQGNSA. A remark on this clone: Its antigen is currently unknown. The junction departs from the called germline gene at one end, perhaps through a read error.

The isolated RNA, all of it, was reverse transcribed, so expressed TCRB transcripts were what got sequenced. Libraries were prepared by immunoSEQ multiplex PCR; TCRdb keeps only in-frame clonotypes and omits some of them. The sample includes 680,000 or so clones, roughly a sixth seen only once; the top ten take roughly 0.098%. Study results and limitations: cDNA-based reads could over-represent cells with high TCR expression. Type 1 diabetes patients showed a moderate but significant shortening of TCRB CDR3s in all four CD4+ subsets.

V and J are TRBV7-2 and TRBJ2-5; D might be TRBD1 (6 bases). The sample consisted of naive CD4+ T cells from blood. This receptor was obtained from a man aged 18 to 30 in good health. For the CDR3, the DNA is TGTGCCAGCAGCTTTCGCAGCCGGGACAAGGGACCTATGGGGCACTTC. Its protein is CASSFRSRDKGPMGHF.